These T cell receptor beta chains were read from a single sample in a study of blood T cell repertoires in COVID-19. Method: immunoSEQ multiplex PCR; TCRdb's copy keeps in-frame clones and lacks some. The sample consists of 200,000 to 250,000 clones, roughly 86% of them appearing once. Sequencing was carried out using peripheral blood. These receptors came from a woman aged 60-75 years who had recovered from COVID-19. Each CDR3 is given with its conserved first and last residue. D genes are given only for firm matches. Expanded clones are given a class, and other clones once, few, many or no size at all.

V gene: TRBV4-2; D gene: TRBD2; J gene: TRBJ2-3; clone size: .; CDR3 DNA: TGTGCCAGCAGCCAAGATCGTCCGGGGGGGGTAGATACGCAGTATTTT; CDR3 protein: CASSQDRPGGVDTQYF
V gene: TRBV18; D gene: .; J gene: TRBJ1-6; clone size: .; CDR3 DNA: TGTGCCAGCTCTTCAGGCGGGGAAATAGCGAATTCACCCCTCCACTTT; CDR3 protein: CASSSGGEIANSPLHF
V gene: TRBV5-1; D gene: TRBD1; J gene: TRBJ2-5; clone size: .; CDR3 DNA: TGCGCCAGCAGCCCCCAGGGGGCAGGGACCCAGTACTTC; CDR3 protein: CASSPQGAGTQYF
V gene: TRBV19; D gene: .; J gene: TRBJ2-7; clone size: .; CDR3 DNA: TGTGCCAGTAGTATTAAGTTCGGGGGAAGCTACGAGCAGTACTTC; CDR3 protein: CASSIKFGGSYEQYF
V gene: TRBV2; D gene: .; J gene: TRBJ2-1; clone size: few; CDR3 DNA: TGTGCCAGCATCCCTGGCACCTACAATGAGCAGTTCTTC; CDR3 protein: CASIPGTYNEQFF
V gene: TRBV19; D gene: .; J gene: TRBJ1-5; clone size: .; CDR3 DNA: TGTGCCAGTAGTATTATCAGTACCAATCAGCCCCAGCATTTT; CDR3 protein: CASSIISTNQPQHF
V gene: TRBV6-5; D gene: .; J gene: TRBJ2-7; clone size: .; CDR3 DNA: TGTGCCAGCAGTTACTCTCGTAGCTACGAGCAGTACTTC; CDR3 protein: CASSYSRSYEQYF
V gene: TRBV19; D gene: .; J gene: TRBJ1-2; clone size: .; CDR3 DNA: TGTGCCAGTACCGTGGACACCCCCTATGGCTACACCTTC; CDR3 protein: CASTVDTPYGYTF
V gene: TRBV5-4; D gene: TRBD1; J gene: TRBJ1-4; clone size: .; CDR3 DNA: TGTGCCAGCAGCATTGACAGGGGGGGTGAAAAACTGTTTTTT; CDR3 protein: CASSIDRGGEKLFF
V gene: TRBV27; D gene: .; J gene: TRBJ1-5; clone size: .; CDR3 DNA: TGTGCCAGCAGTTTCAGCACTTTTGGAGGCAATCAGCCCCAGCATTTT; CDR3 protein: CASSFSTFGGNQPQHF
V gene: TRBV9; D gene: TRBD2; J gene: TRBJ2-1; clone size: few; CDR3 DNA: TGTGCCAGCAGCGCCGGGACTAGCGGGGGGGTTGAGCAGTTCTTC; CDR3 protein: CASSAGTSGGVEQFF
V gene: TRBV19; D gene: TRBD1; J gene: TRBJ2-7; clone size: .; CDR3 DNA: TGTGCCAGTAGTGAAATGGACAGGGGGCACGAGCAGTACTTC; CDR3 protein: CASSEMDRGHEQYF
V gene: TRBV10-1; D gene: .; J gene: TRBJ2-1; clone size: .; CDR3 DNA: TGCGCCAGCAGCTCTCAGATGGTGTGGGACTCCGTTAGCTCCTACAATGAGCAGTTCTTC; CDR3 protein: CASSSQMVWDSVSSYNEQFF
V gene: TRBV24-1; D gene: .; J gene: TRBJ2-3; clone size: .; CDR3 DNA: TGTGCCACCAGTGCCTCGCGGACTAGCACAGATACGCAGTATTTT; CDR3 protein: CATSASRTSTDTQYF
V gene: TRBV3-1/TRBV3-2; D gene: .; J gene: TRBJ1-3; clone size: few; CDR3 DNA: TGTGCCAGCAGCCAAGAAAGGGCAGGGATCTCCATATATTTT; CDR3 protein: CASSQERAGISIYF
V gene: TRBV14; D gene: TRBD1; J gene: TRBJ2-3; clone size: .; CDR3 DNA: TGTGCCAGCAGCCAAGTTATCACAGGGGCCGATACGCAGTATTTT; CDR3 protein: CASSQVITGADTQYF
V gene: TRBV27; D gene: .; J gene: TRBJ2-2; clone size: once; CDR3 DNA: TGTGCCAGCAGTATCGATAGCACCGGGGAGCTGTTTTTT; CDR3 protein: CASSIDSTGELFF
V gene: TRBV6-5; D gene: .; J gene: TRBJ1-6; clone size: .; CDR3 DNA: TGTGCCAGCAGTTACACAAACATGGGCAATTCACCCCTCCACTTT; CDR3 protein: CASSYTNMGNSPLHF
V gene: TRBV6-5; D gene: TRBD2; J gene: TRBJ2-5; clone size: .; CDR3 DNA: TGTGCCAGCACTGTCGCTAGCGGGGGAAGTGAGACCCAGTACTTC; CDR3 protein: CASTVASGGSETQYF
V gene: TRBV2; D gene: TRBD1; J gene: TRBJ2-2; clone size: few; CDR3 DNA: TGTGCCAGCAACCCGGACAGGACCGGGGAGCTGTTTTTT; CDR3 protein: CASNPDRTGELFF
V gene: TRBV18; D gene: TRBD1; J gene: TRBJ1-2; clone size: .; CDR3 DNA: TGTGCCAGCTCAGGGGACAGAAACTATGGCTACACCTTC; CDR3 protein: CASSGDRNYGYTF
V gene: TRBV5-4; D gene: .; J gene: TRBJ2-7; clone size: .; CDR3 DNA: TGTGCCAGCAGCTACTCGAGTTCGGTCGACGAGCAGTACTTC; CDR3 protein: CASSYSSSVDEQYF